The present T cell receptor beta chain was sequenced within a study of blood T cells in healthy people across ages. General study findings and limits: TCR beta diversity per million T cells fell roughly linearly with age.

This clonotype has a single count. The target antigen is unknown. This CDR3 has 14 residues. V was shortened by 4 bases and J by 1 base, with 14 bases between the two germline ends. Germline V lookup: CDR1 GTSNPN, CDR2 SVGIG (reference sequence). PCR was performed a second time for about 7 to 12 cycles using a sample-barcoded 5' primer and a J-beta primer mix. TCRdb analysed the 5' RACE reads with MiXCR anew, one entry per CDR3 protein. Among fewer than 2,000,000 distinct CDR3 sequences listed, 39% were seen once. This receptor was obtained from a human donor in good health. This chain joins TRBV30 and TRBJ2-7; no clear D gene. Sequencing used blood. The CDR3 DNA follows: TGTGCCTGGAATACCGGCCATGATTCCTACGAGCAGTACTTC. Translation: CAWNTGHDSYEQYF.